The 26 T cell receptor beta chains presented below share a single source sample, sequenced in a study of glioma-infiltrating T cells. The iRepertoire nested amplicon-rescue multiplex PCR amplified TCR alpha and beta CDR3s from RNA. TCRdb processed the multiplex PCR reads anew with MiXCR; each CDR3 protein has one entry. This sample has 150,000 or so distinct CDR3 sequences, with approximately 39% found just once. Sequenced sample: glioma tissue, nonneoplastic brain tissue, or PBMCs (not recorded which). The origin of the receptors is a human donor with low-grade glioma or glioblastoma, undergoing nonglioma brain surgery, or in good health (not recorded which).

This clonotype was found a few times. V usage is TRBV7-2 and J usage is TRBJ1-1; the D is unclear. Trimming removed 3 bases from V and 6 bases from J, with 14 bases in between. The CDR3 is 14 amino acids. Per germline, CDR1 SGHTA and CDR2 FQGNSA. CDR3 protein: CASSLDQGWPEAFF. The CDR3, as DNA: TGTGCCAGCAGCTTGGACCAAGGTTGGCCTGAAGCTTTCTTT.

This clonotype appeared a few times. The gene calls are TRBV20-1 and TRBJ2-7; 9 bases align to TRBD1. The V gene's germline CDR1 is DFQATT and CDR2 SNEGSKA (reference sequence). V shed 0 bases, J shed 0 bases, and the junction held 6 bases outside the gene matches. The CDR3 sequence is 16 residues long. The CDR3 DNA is TGCAGTGCTAGAGATCATGGACAGGGGATCTCCTACGAGCAGTACTTC. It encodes CSARDHGQGISYEQYF.

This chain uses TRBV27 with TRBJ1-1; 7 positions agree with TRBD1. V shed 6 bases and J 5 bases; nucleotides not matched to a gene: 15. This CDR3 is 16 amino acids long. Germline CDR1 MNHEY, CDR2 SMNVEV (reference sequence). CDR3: CASRPNIGQDSTEAFF. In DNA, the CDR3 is TGTGCCAGCAGGCCAAATATCGGACAGGACTCTACTGAAGCTTTCTTT.

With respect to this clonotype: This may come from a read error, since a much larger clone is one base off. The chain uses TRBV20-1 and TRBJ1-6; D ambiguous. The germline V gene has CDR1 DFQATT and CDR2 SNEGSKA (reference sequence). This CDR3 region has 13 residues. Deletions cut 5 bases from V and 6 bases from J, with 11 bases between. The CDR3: CSAGTWFNSPLHF. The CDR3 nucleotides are TGCAGTGCTGGCACATGGTTTAATTCACCCCTCCACTTT.

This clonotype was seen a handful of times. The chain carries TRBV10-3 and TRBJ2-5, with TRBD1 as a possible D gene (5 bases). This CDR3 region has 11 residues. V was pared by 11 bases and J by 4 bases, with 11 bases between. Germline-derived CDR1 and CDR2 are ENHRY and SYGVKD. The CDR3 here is CAVGAIETQYF. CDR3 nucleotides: TGTGCCGTAGGGGCGATAGAGACCCAGTACTTC.

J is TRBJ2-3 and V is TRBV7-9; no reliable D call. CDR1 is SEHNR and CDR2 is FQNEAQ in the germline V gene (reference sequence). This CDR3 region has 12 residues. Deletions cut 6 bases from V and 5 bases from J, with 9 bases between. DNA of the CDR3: TGTGCCAGCAGACGCTCCCAAGATACGCAGTATTTT. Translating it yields CASRRSQDTQYF.

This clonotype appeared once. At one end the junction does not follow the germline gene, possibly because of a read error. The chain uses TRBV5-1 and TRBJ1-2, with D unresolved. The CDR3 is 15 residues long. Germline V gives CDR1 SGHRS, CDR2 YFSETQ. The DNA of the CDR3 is TGCGCCAGAAGCTTGTCGGCGATTGCCGACTATGGCTACACCTTC. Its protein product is CARSLSAIADYGYTF.

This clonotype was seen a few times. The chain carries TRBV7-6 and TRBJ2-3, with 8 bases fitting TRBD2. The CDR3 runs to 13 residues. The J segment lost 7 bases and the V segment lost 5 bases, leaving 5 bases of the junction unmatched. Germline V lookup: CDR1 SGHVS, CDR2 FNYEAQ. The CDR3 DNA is TGTGCCAGCAGCGCGGGACTAGGACATACGCAGTATTTT. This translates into CASSAGLGHTQYF.

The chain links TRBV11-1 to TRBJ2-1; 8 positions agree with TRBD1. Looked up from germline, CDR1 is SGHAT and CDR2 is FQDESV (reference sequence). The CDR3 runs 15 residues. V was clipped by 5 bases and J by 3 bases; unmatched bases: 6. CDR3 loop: CASSTDRGNYNEQFF. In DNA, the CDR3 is TGTGCCAGCAGCACCGACAGGGGTAACTACAATGAGCAGTTCTTC. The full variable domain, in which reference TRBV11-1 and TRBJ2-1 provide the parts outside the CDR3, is EAEVAQSPRYKITEKSQAVAFWCDPISGHATLYWYRQILGQGPELLVQFQDESVVDDSQLPKDRFSAERLKGVDSTLKIQPAELGDSAMYLCASSTDRGNYNEQFFGPGTRLTVL.

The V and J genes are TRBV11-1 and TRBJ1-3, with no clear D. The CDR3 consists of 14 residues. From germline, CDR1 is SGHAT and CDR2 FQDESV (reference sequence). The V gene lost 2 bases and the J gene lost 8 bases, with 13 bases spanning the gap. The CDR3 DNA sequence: TGTGCCAGCAGCTTACGGCAACAGCGGGACACCATATATTTT. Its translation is CASSLRQQRDTIYF.

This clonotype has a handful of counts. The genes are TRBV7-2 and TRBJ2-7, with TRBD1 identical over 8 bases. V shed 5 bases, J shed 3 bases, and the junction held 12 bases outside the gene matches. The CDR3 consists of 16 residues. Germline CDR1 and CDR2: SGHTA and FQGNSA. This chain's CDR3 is CASSIRRGQVIYEQYF. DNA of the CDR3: TGTGCCAGCAGCATACGACGGGGACAGGTTATCTACGAGCAGTACTTC.

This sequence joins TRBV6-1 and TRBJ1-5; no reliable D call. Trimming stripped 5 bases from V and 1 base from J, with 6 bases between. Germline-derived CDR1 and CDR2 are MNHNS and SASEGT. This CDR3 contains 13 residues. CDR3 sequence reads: CASSSVSNQPQHF. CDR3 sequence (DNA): TGTGCCAGCAGTAGTGTAAGCAATCAGCCCCAGCATTTT.

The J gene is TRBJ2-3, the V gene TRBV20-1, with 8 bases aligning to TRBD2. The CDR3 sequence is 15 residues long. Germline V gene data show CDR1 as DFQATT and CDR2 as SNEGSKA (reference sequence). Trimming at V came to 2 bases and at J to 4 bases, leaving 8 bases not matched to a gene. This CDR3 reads CSARLGREGPDTQYF. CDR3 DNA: TGCAGTGCTAGACTTGGACGGGAGGGCCCAGATACGCAGTATTTT.

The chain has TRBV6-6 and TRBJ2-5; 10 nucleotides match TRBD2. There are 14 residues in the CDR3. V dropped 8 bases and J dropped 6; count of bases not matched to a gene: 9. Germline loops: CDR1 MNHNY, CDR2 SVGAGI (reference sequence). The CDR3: CASGGLGLAKTQYF. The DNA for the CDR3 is TGTGCCAGCGGAGGCTTGGGACTAGCGAAGACCCAGTACTTC.

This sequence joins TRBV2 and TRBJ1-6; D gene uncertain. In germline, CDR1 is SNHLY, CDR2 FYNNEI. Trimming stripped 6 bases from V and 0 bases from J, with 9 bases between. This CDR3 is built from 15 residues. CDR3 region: CASSPLSSYNSPLHF. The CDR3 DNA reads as TGTGCCAGCAGCCCACTGAGCTCCTATAATTCACCCCTCCACTTT.

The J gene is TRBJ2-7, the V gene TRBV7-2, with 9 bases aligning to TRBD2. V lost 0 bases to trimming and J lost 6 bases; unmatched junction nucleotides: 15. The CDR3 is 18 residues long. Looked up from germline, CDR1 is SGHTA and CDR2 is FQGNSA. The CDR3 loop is CASSLAAASGTSQSEQYF. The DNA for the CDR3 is TGTGCCAGCAGCTTAGCGGCGGCTAGCGGGACTTCACAGAGCGAGCAGTACTTC.

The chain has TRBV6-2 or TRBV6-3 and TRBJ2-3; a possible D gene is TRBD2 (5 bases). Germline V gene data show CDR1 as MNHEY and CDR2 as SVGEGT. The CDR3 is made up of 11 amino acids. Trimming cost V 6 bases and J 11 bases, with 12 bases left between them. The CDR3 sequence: CASSRPGEQYF. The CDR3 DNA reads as TGTGCCAGCAGCAGACCCGGGGAGCAGTATTTT.

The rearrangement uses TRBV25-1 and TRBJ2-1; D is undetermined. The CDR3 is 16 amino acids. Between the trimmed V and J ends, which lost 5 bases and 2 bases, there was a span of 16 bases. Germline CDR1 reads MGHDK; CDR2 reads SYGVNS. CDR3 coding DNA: TGTGCCAGCAGTAACCCCGGCGACATCACCTACAATGAGCAGTTCTTC. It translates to CASSNPGDITYNEQFF. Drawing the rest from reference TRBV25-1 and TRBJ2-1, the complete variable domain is EADIYQTPRYLVIGTGKKITLECSQTMGHDKMYWYQQDPGMELHLIHYSYGVNSTEKGDLSSESTVSRIRTEHFPLTLESARPSHTSQYLCASSNPGDITYNEQFFGPGTRLTVL.

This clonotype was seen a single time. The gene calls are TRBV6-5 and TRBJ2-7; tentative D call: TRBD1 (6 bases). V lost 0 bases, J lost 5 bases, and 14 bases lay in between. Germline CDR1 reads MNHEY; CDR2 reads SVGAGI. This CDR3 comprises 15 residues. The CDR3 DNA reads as TGTGCCAGCAGTTACTCGATTGGGACATGGGACGAGCAGTACTTC. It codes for CASSYSIGTWDEQYF.

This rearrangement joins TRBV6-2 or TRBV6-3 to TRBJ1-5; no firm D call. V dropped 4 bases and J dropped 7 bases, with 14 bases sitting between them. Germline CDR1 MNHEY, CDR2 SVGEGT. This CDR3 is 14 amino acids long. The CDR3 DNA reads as TGTGCCAGCAGTTTGGACCCCTCAAGGCAGCCCCAGCATTTT. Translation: CASSLDPSRQPQHF.

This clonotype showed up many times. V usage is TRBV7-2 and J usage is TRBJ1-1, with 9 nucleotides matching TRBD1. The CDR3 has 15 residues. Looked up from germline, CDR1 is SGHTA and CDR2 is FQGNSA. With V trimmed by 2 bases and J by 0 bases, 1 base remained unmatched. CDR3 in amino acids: CASSLTGGMNTEAFF. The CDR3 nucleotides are TGTGCCAGCAGCTTAACAGGGGGCATGAACACTGAAGCTTTCTTT. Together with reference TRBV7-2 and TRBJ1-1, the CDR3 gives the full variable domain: GAGVSQSPSNKVTEKGKDVELRCDPISGHTALYWYRQSLGQGLEFLIYFQGNSAPDKSGLPSDRFSAERTGGSVSTLTIQRTQQEDSAVYLCASSLTGGMNTEAFFGQGTRLTVV.

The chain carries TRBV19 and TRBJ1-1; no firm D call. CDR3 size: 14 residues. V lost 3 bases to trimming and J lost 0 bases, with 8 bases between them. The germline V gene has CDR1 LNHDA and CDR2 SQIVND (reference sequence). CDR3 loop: CASSMAQLNTEAFF. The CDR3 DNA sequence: TGTGCCAGTAGTATGGCACAGTTGAACACTGAAGCTTTCTTT.

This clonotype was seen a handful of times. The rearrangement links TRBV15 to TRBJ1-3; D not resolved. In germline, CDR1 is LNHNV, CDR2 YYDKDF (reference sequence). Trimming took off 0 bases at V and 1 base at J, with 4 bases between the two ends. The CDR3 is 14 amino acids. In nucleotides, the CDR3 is TGTGCCACCAGCAGAGAAAAGTCTGGAAACACCATATATTTT. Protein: CATSREKSGNTIYF.

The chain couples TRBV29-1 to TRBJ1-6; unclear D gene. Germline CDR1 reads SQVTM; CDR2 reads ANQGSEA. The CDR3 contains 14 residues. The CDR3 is CREASLDYNSPLHF. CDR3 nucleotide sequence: TGCAGGGAGGCCTCGCTGGACTATAATTCACCCCTCCACTTT.

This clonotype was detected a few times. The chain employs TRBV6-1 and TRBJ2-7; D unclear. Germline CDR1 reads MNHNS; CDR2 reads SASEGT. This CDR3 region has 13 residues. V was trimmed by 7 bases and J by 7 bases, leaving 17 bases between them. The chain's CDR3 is CASMLSRLGEQYF. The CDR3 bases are TGTGCCAGCATGTTGTCGCGTTTGGGTGAGCAGTACTTC.

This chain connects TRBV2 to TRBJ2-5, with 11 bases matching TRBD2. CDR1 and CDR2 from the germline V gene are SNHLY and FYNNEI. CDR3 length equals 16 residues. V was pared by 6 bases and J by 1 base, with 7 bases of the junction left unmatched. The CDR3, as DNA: TGTGCCAGCAGCAAACTAGCGGGAGTATCCCAAGAGACCCAGTACTTC. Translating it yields CASSKLAGVSQETQYF.